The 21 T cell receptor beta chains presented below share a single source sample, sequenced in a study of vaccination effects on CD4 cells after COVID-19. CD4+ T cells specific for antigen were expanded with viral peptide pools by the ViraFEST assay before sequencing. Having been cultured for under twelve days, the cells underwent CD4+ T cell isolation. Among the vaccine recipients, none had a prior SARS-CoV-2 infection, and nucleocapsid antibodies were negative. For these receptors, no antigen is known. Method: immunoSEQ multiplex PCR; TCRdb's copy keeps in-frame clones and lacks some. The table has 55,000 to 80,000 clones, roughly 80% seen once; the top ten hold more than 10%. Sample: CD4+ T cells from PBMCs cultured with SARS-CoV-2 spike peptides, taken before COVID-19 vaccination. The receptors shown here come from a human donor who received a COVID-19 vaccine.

CDR3 in amino acids: CASSYRGPGGGYTF. In nucleotides, the CDR3 is TGTGCCAGCAGTTACCGCGGGCCCGGCGGGGGCTACACCTTC. The chain combines TRBV6-2 or TRBV6-3 with TRBJ1-2; no definite D call. The CDR3 sequence is 14 residues long. Between the trimmed V and J ends, which lost 2 bases and 8 bases, there was a span of 15 bases. Germline assignment: CDR1 MNHEY and CDR2 SVGEGT.

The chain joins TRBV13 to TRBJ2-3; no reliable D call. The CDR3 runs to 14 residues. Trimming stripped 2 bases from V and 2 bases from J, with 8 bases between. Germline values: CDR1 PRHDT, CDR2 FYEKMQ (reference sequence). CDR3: CASSLQVHTDTQYF. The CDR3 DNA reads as TGTGCCAGCAGCTTACAAGTTCACACAGATACGCAGTATTTT.

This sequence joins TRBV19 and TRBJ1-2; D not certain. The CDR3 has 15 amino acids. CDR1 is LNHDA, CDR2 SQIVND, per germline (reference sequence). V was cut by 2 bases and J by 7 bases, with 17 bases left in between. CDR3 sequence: CASSISGTNAGGYTF. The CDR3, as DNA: TGTGCCAGTAGTATATCAGGCACCAACGCAGGTGGCTACACCTTC.

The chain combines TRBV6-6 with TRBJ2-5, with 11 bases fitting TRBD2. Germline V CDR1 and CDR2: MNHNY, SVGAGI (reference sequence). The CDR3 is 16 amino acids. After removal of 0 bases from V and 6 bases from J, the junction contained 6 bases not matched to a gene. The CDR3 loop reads CASSYSLAGGGQTQYF. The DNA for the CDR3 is TGTGCCAGCAGTTACTCTCTAGCGGGGGGTGGTCAGACCCAGTACTTC.

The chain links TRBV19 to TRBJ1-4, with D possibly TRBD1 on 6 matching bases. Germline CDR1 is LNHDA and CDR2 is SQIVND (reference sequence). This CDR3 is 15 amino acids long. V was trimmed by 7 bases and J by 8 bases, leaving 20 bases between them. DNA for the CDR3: TGTGCCAGTAATTATCGGGGGCGGGGAGTCGAAAAACTGTTTTTT. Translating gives CASNYRGRGVEKLFF.

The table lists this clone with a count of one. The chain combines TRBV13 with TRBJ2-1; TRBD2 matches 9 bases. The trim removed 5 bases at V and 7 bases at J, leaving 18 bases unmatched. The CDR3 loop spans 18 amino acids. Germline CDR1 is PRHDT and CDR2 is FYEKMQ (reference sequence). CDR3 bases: TGTGCCAGCAGCCCCGTCCTAAAGGGGGCGGGGGGGCCGAATGAGCAGTTCTTC. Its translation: CASSPVLKGAGGPNEQFF.

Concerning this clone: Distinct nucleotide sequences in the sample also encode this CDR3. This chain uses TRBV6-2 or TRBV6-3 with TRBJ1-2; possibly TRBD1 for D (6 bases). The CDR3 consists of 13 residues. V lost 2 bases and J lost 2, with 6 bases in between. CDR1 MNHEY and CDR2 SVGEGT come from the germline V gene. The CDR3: CASSYDRNYGYTF. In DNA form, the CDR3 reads TGTGCCAGCAGTTACGACAGGAACTATGGCTACACCTTC.

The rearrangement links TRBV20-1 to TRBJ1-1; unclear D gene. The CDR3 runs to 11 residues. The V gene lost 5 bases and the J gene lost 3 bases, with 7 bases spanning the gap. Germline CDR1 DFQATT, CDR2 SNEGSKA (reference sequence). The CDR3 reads CSAGRDTEAFF. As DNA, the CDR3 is TGCAGTGCTGGAAGGGACACTGAAGCTTTCTTT.

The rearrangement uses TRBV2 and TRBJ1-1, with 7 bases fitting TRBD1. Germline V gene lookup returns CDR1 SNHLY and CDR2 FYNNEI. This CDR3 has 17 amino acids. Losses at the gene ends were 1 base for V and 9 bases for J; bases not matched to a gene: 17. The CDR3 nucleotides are TGTGCCAGCAGTGAAGGTCCCGGGACAGCGAACCCGACTAAAGCTTTCTTT. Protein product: CASSEGPGTANPTKAFF.

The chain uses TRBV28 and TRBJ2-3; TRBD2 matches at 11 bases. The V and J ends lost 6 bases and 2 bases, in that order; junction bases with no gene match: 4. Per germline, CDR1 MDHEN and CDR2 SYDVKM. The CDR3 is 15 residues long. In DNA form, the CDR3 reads TGTGCCAGCAGACTAGCGGGGGTTACCACAGATACGCAGTATTTT. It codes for CASRLAGVTTDTQYF.

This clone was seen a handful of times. The DNA for the CDR3 is TGCGCCAGCAGTCAATCCCAAGGGACCCCGAACACCGGGGAGCTGTTTTTT. Translating gives CASSQSQGTPNTGELFF. The J gene is TRBJ2-2, the V gene TRBV23-1, with D possibly being TRBD1 or TRBD2 (5 bases each). TRBV23-1 has ORF status, its function being uncertain. The CDR3 runs 17 residues. The germline V and J ends were trimmed by 0 bases and 0 bases, with 11 bases remaining between them.

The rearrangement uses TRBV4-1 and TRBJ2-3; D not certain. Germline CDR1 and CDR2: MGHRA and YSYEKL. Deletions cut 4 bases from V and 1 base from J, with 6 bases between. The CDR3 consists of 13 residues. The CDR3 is CASSRSGTDTQYF. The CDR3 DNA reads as TGCGCCAGCAGCCGCTCGGGCACAGATACGCAGTATTTT.

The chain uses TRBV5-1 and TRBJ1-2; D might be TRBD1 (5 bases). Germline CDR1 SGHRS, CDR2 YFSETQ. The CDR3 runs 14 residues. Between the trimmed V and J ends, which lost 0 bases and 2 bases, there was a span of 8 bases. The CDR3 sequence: CASSLGDGNYGYTF. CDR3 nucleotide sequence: TGCGCCAGCAGCTTGGGGGACGGAAACTATGGCTACACCTTC.

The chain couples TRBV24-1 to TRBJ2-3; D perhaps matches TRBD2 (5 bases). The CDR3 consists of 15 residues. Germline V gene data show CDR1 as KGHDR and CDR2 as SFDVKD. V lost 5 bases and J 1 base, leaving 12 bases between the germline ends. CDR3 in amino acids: CATSARGDRTDTQYF. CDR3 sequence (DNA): TGTGCCACCAGTGCCCGGGGAGACCGCACAGATACGCAGTATTTT.

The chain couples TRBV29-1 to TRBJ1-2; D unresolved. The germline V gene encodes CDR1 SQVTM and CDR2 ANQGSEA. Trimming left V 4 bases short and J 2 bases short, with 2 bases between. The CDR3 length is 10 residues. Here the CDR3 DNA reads TGCAGCGTTGGGAACTATGGCTACACCTTC. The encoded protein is CSVGNYGYTF.

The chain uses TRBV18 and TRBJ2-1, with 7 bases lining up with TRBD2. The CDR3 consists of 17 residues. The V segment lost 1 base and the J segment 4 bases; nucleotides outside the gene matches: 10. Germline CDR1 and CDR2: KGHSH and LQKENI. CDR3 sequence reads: CASSPQASGYGYNEQFF. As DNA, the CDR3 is TGTGCCAGCTCACCACAGGCTAGCGGTTACGGTTACAATGAGCAGTTCTTC.

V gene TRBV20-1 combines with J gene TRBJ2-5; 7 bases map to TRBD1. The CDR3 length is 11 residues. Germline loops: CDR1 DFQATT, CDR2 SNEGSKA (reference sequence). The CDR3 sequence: CSRDSQETQYF. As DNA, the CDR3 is TGCAGCCGGGACAGCCAAGAGACCCAGTACTTC.

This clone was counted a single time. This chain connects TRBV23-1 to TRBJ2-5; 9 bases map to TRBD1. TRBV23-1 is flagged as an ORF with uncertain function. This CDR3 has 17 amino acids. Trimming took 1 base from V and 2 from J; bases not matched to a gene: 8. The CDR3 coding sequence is TGCGCCAGCAGTCAATTTGACAGGGGGGTAGCGCAAGAGACCCAGTACTTC. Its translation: CASSQFDRGVAQETQYF.

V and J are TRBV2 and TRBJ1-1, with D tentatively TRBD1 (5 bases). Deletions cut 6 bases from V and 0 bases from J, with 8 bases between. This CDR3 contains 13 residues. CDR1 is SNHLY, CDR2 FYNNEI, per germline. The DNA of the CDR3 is TGTGCCAGCAGGTCACAGGTGAACACTGAAGCTTTCTTT. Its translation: CASRSQVNTEAFF. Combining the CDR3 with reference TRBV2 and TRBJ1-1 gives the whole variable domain EPEVTQTPSHQVTQMGQEVILRCVPISNHLYFYWYRQILGQKVEFLVSFYNNEISEKSEIFDDQFSVERPDGSNFTLKIRSTKLEDSAMYFCASRSQVNTEAFFGQGTRLTVV.

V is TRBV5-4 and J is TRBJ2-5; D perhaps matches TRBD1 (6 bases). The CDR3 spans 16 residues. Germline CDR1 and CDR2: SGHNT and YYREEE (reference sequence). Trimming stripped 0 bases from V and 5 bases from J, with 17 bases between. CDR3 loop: CASSLETGSGLETQYF. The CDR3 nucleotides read TGTGCCAGCAGCTTGGAAACAGGGTCGGGCCTGGAGACCCAGTACTTC.

This chain's CDR3 is CASSTTSTPFGELFF. In DNA, the CDR3 is TGTGCCAGCAGCACCACTAGTACGCCCTTTGGGGAGCTGTTTTTT. This chain links TRBV7-2 with TRBJ2-2; a possible D gene is TRBD2 (5 bases). Trimming stripped 5 bases from V and 8 bases from J, with 18 bases between. Germline CDR1 SGHTA, CDR2 FQGNSA. The CDR3 is 15 residues long.